The 2 T cell receptor beta chains reported below all come from one sample, sequenced in a study of vaccination and CD4 T cells after COVID-19. Treatment noted: approximately 9-day PBMC culture with coronavirus spike peptide pools or control peptides (ViraFEST assay). These TCRs are of unknown antigen specificity. Once obtained from cultured CD4+ T cells, the DNA was sequenced using the Oncomine TCR Beta short-read assay. MiXCR, applied by TCRdb to the PCR reads, yields one record per CDR3 protein. The sample includes some 11,000 distinct CDR3 sequences, more than 40% of them seen just once. The sample consisted of CD4+ T cells from blood, cultured in vitro. Receptors were obtained from a human donor who had recovered from COVID-19.

The chain uses TRBV28 and TRBJ2-1; 11 bases match TRBD2. This CDR3 comprises 15 residues. Germline V gives CDR1 MDHEN, CDR2 SYDVKM. After removal of 4 bases from V and 4 bases from J, the junction contained 3 bases not matched to a gene. The CDR3 loop is CASSSGLAVYNEQFF. The DNA for the CDR3 is TGTGCCAGCAGTTCGGGACTAGCGGTATACAATGAGCAGTTCTTC.

This chain joins TRBV6-5 and TRBJ1-5; 7 nucleotides agree with TRBD1. Germline V lookup: CDR1 MNHEY, CDR2 SVGAGI. The CDR3 has 20 residues. V lost 0 bases and J lost 3; bases outside the gene matches: 17. The CDR3 nucleotides are TGTGCCAGCAGTTACTCGACCCGGGACAGAACCCTAGTACTCAATCAGCCCCAGCATTTT. Translation: CASSYSTRDRTLVLNQPQHF.